Listed below are T cell receptor beta chains from one sample, sequenced in a study of PD-L1 blockade in urothelial cancer. The method was immunoSEQ multiplex PCR; TCRdb's version includes in-frame clones alone and lacks a portion of them. The table includes about 30,000 clones, about 80% detected once. This specimen consisted of PBMCs, obtained around atezolizumab (anti-PD-L1) treatment. Receptors originate from a man between 65 and 85 years old with urothelial cancer. Each CDR3 is given with its conserved first and last residue. The D gene is left open where the match is weak. Clone size is given for some rows only: seen once, a few or many times, or a class if the clone is expanded.

.,.,TRBV18,TRBJ1-1,CASSRTDMNTEAFF,TGTGCCAGCTCACGGACAGATATGAACACTGAAGCTTTCTTT
few,.,TRBV29-1,TRBJ2-5,CSVVLMRGPQETQYF,TGCAGCGTTGTGTTGATGCGGGGGCCCCAAGAGACCCAGTACTTC
.,TRBD2,TRBV6-5,TRBJ2-5,CASSYGLAGGETQYF,TGTGCCAGCAGTTACGGACTAGCGGGAGGAGAGACCCAGTACTTC
.,.,TRBV4-2,TRBJ1-6,CASSQVPYNSPLHF,TGTGCCAGCAGCCAAGTCCCATATAATTCACCCCTCCACTTT
.,.,TRBV4-1,TRBJ1-2,CASSQERANYGYTF,TGCGCCAGCAGCCAAGAGCGAGCTAACTATGGCTACACCTTC
.,TRBD1,TRBV7-8,TRBJ1-5,CASSFSGGKGNQPQHF,TGTGCCAGCAGCTTCTCAGGGGGCAAAGGCAATCAGCCCCAGCATTTT
.,TRBD1,TRBV27,TRBJ1-3,CASSPDRASSGNTIYF,TGTGCCAGCAGTCCCGACAGGGCCTCCTCTGGAAACACCATATATTTT
.,.,TRBV5-6,TRBJ1-6,CASSTRQSNSPLHF,TGTGCCAGCAGTACCAGACAGAGTAATTCACCCCTCCACTTT
.,TRBD2,TRBV19,TRBJ2-3,CASSIDPNRLAGSDTQYF,TGTGCCAGTAGTATAGACCCCAATCGACTAGCGGGATCAGATACGCAGTATTTT
.,.,TRBV14,TRBJ1-3,CASSRGTVNPSGNTIYF,TGTGCCAGCAGCCGCGGGACTGTAAACCCCTCTGGAAACACCATATATTTT
.,.,TRBV19,TRBJ2-2,CASTYRSGVGSGELFF,TGTGCCAGTACCTATCGGTCGGGAGTGGGTTCCGGGGAGCTGTTTTTT
.,.,TRBV4-2,TRBJ2-1,CASSQGLAISYNEQFF,TGTGCCAGCAGCCAAGGGCTAGCAATTTCCTACAATGAGCAGTTCTTC
once,TRBD2,TRBV5-4,TRBJ2-5,CASSLRGGGKETQYF,TGTGCCAGCAGCTTGCGGGGGGGCGGCAAAGAGACCCAGTACTTC
.,.,TRBV5-1,TRBJ2-5,CASSSRETQYF,TGCGCCAGCAGCTCGCGAGAGACCCAGTACTTC
.,.,TRBV11-2,TRBJ2-1,CASSLDIRVNEQFF,TGTGCCAGCAGCTTAGATATCCGGGTCAATGAGCAGTTCTTC
.,.,TRBV5-1,TRBJ2-3,CASSLGGPGDTQYF,TGCGCCAGCAGCTTAGGAGGACCGGGGGATACGCAGTATTTT
.,.,TRBV5-1,TRBJ2-5,CASSLSAGFQETQYF,TGCGCCAGCAGCTTGTCAGCGGGCTTCCAAGAGACCCAGTACTTC
.,TRBD1,TRBV2,TRBJ2-7,CASSRQGPRYEQYF,TGTGCCAGCAGTAGACAGGGGCCCCGGTACGAGCAGTACTTC
.,.,TRBV18,TRBJ2-5,CASSPKGGGETQYF,TGTGCCAGCTCACCGAAGGGAGGAGGAGAGACCCAGTACTTC
.,TRBD2,TRBV6-5,TRBJ2-3,CASRSSGGAGDTQYF,TGTGCCAGCCGATCTAGCGGGGGGGCCGGAGATACGCAGTATTTT
.,TRBD1,TRBV29-1,TRBJ2-7,CSVRDRASEQYF,TGCAGCGTGAGGGACAGGGCCTCCGAGCAGTACTTC
.,TRBD1,TRBV18,TRBJ1-3,CASSSSEGAPSGNTIYF,TGTGCCAGCTCATCATCCGAGGGGGCCCCCTCTGGAAACACCATATATTTT
once,TRBD1,TRBV19,TRBJ2-2,CASSKDRAPGELFF,TGTGCCAGTAGTAAGGACAGGGCCCCCGGGGAGCTGTTTTTT
.,TRBD2,TRBV7-2,TRBJ2-3,CASSLGLAGGADTQYF,TGTGCCAGCAGCTTAGGGCTAGCGGGAGGAGCAGATACGCAGTATTTT
.,TRBD2,TRBV19,TRBJ2-2,CASTPGLAGGAIGTGELFF,TGTGCCAGTACCCCAGGACTAGCGGGAGGGGCGATCGGCACCGGGGAGCTGTTTTTT
once,.,TRBV5-1,TRBJ1-3,CASSLSGSYSGNTIYF,TGCGCCAGCAGCTTGAGTGGCAGTTACTCTGGAAACACCATATATTTT
.,.,TRBV5-1,TRBJ1-2,CASSLATGAGGYTF,TGCGCCAGCAGCTTGGCCACCGGGGCGGGGGGCTACACCTTC
few,.,TRBV10-3,TRBJ1-1,CAISAVQGDDEAFF,TGTGCCATCAGTGCGGTACAGGGTGATGATGAAGCTTTCTTT
.,.,TRBV28,TRBJ2-3,CASSLAVPHTDTQYF,TGTGCCAGCAGTTTGGCCGTGCCCCACACAGATACGCAGTATTTT
.,.,TRBV11-3,TRBJ1-1,CASSLGAGVNTEAFF,TGTGCCAGCAGCTTAGGTGCAGGGGTGAACACTGAAGCTTTCTTT
.,TRBD1,TRBV2,TRBJ1-5,CASSERQGHNQPRHF,TGTGCCAGCAGTGAAAGACAGGGGCATAATCAGCCCCGGCATTTT
.,.,TRBV7-9,TRBJ2-3,CASSLGDLGTDTQYF,TGTGCCAGCAGCTTGGGAGACTTAGGCACAGATACGCAGTATTTT
.,.,TRBV30,TRBJ1-2,CAWSVEAGNYGYTF,TGTGCCTGGAGTGTAGAGGCAGGGAACTATGGCTACACCTTC
.,TRBD2,TRBV5-8,TRBJ2-2,CASSLLTRGSMLFF,TGTGCCAGCAGCTTGTTGACACGCGGGAGTATGCTGTTTTTT
few,TRBD1,TRBV11-3,TRBJ1-4,CASSLTGGEEKLFF,TGTGCCAGCAGCTTGACAGGGGGCGAGGAAAAACTGTTTTTT
.,.,TRBV9,TRBJ2-3,CASSVGGSTDTQYF,TGTGCCAGCAGCGTGGGGGGAAGCACAGATACGCAGTATTTT
.,.,TRBV5-4,TRBJ1-1,CASSLRGVVNTEAFF,TGTGCCAGCAGCTTGCGGGGGGTTGTGAACACTGAAGCTTTCTTT
.,TRBD1,TRBV11-2,TRBJ2-7,CASSFVSIGDRDSYEQYF,TGTGCCAGCAGCTTCGTATCTATCGGGGACAGGGACTCCTACGAGCAGTACTTC
.,.,TRBV28,TRBJ1-5,CASSSLGIPSEGDQPQHF,TGTGCCAGCAGCAGCCTCGGGATTCCTTCAGAGGGTGATCAGCCCCAGCATTTT
.,TRBD1,TRBV27,TRBJ1-4,CASRDREVREKLFF,TGTGCCAGCAGGGACAGGGAGGTCAGGGAAAAACTGTTTTTT
.,TRBD2,TRBV7-9,TRBJ2-7,CASSSSGGRGGEQYF,TGTGCCAGCAGCTCTAGCGGGGGGCGCGGTGGCGAGCAGTACTTC
few,TRBD1,TRBV7-9,TRBJ1-2,CASSFVPGQGQDGYTF,TGTGCCAGCAGCTTCGTCCCGGGACAGGGCCAGGATGGCTACACCTTC
.,.,TRBV28,TRBJ1-2,CASTGGPYGYTF,TGTGCCAGCACGGGGGGACCCTATGGCTACACCTTC
.,.,TRBV15,TRBJ1-2,CATSRDRRGDYGYTF,TGTGCCACCAGCAGAGATCGACGGGGTGACTATGGCTACACCTTC
.,.,TRBV7-2,TRBJ2-7,CASSSRLVGSDYEQYF,TGTGCCAGCAGCTCCCGTTTAGTGGGCTCAGACTACGAGCAGTACTTC
.,.,TRBV29-1,TRBJ2-3,CSVEGSTGPDTQYF,TGCAGCGTTGAGGGGAGCACGGGCCCAGATACGCAGTATTTT
.,.,TRBV11-2,TRBJ2-7,CASSLEAADSYEQYF,TGTGCCAGCAGCTTAGAGGCGGCAGACTCCTACGAGCAGTACTTC
once,TRBD1,TRBV18,TRBJ1-2,CASSYGQGNGYTF,TGTGCCAGCTCGTACGGACAGGGTAACGGCTACACCTTC
.,.,TRBV4-3,TRBJ2-7,CASSQEGRGPYEQYF,TGCGCCAGCAGCCAAGAAGGCAGGGGCCCCTACGAGCAGTACTTC
.,.,TRBV5-1,TRBJ2-7,CASSLNWREEQYF,TGCGCCAGCAGCTTGAACTGGAGGGAAGAGCAGTACTTC
.,.,TRBV7-3,TRBJ2-5,CASSARSGSWETQYF,TGTGCCAGCAGCGCGCGTTCGGGGAGTTGGGAGACCCAGTACTTC
once,TRBD2,TRBV18,TRBJ2-7,CASSPGSGTYEQYF,TGTGCCAGCTCACCAGGGAGCGGGACCTACGAGCAGTACTTC
.,.,TRBV11-3,TRBJ2-5,CASSLGAGYQETQYF,TGTGCCAGCAGCTTAGGGGCAGGCTACCAAGAGACCCAGTACTTC
few,.,TRBV10-3,TRBJ2-7,CAISETMTSEDYEQYF,TGTGCCATCAGTGAAACGATGACCAGCGAAGACTACGAGCAGTACTTC
.,TRBD1,TRBV6-1,TRBJ1-4,CASSELQGPNEKLFF,TGTGCCAGCAGTGAACTACAGGGGCCTAATGAAAAACTGTTTTTT